Below, one T cell receptor beta chain is given with its context. Its antigen is unidentified. Scientists made TCR beta libraries using quantitative 5'-RACE with molecular barcodes. TCRdb itself ran the 5' RACE reads through MiXCR, one entry per CDR3 protein. The sample lists about 420,000 distinct CDR3 sequences; about a fifth were seen once. The record originates from a study of CD8 T cells in ankylosing spondylitis. Whole-study results and caveats: A TCR beta motif made of about 8 highly homologous variants seemed typical of ankylosing spondylitis blood.

This clonotype was sampled from a male donor with ankylosing spondylitis. The specimen was blood, either unsorted or a sorted T cell fraction (not recorded which).

The CDR3 region has the DNA TGCAGTGCCCTGACCGGGACAGAGCCCTACGAGCAGTACTTC. Residues: CSALTGTEPYEQYF. V usage is TRBV20-1 and J usage is TRBJ2-7; 7 bases match TRBD1. J was trimmed by 2 bases and V by 6 bases; bases with no gene match: 10. The CDR3 runs to 14 residues. The germline V gene has CDR1 DFQATT and CDR2 SNEGSKA (reference sequence).